Below, 5 T cell receptor beta chains from the same sample are listed, as sequenced in a study of blood T cells in healthy people across ages. The authors ran a second PCR of 7 to 11 cycles using a sample-barcoded 5' primer and a J-beta primer mix. TCRdb redid the calling of the 5' RACE reads with MiXCR, one entry per CDR3 protein. Among about 780,000 distinct CDR3 sequences listed, about half were seen once. Input material: blood. All receptors derive from an elderly man in good health.

The chain is built from TRBV24-1 and TRBJ2-1; possibly TRBD2 for D (5 bases). Germline-derived CDR1 and CDR2 are KGHDR and SFDVKD. The CDR3 totals 14 residues. V lost 5 bases and J 5 bases, leaving 12 bases between the germline ends. The CDR3 DNA reads as TGTGCCACCAGTGGTAGCGTACGAAACAATGAGCAGTTCTTC. Translated, it gives CATSGSVRNNEQFF.

The chain joins TRBV29-1 to TRBJ1-5, with D possibly being TRBD1 (5 bases). The V end was cut by 1 base, the J end by 8 bases, with 15 bases between. CDR1 is SQVTM and CDR2 is ANQGSEA in the germline V gene. The CDR3 contains 14 residues. The CDR3 nucleotides read TGCAGCGTTGAAGGAGGTAGCGGGGGAGAGCCCCAGCATTTT. This sequence encodes CSVEGGSGGEPQHF. The entire variable domain, with the rest obtained from reference TRBV29-1 and TRBJ1-5, is as follows: SAVISQKPSRDICQRGTSLTIQCQVDSQVTMMFWYRQQPGQSLTLIATANQGSEATYESGFVIDKFPISRPNLTFSTLTVSNMSPEDSSIYLCSVEGGSGGEPQHFGDGTRLSIL.

J is TRBJ2-2 and V is TRBV3-1; 8 bases map to TRBD1. Germline CDR1 reads LGHDT; CDR2 reads YNNKEL (reference sequence). With 1 base clipped from V and 3 bases from J, the junction kept 4 bases outside the gene matches. This CDR3 is built from 16 residues. The DNA of the CDR3 is TGTGCCAGCAGCCAAGGCGGACAGGGCTACACCGGGGAGCTGTTTTTT. This gives the protein CASSQGGQGYTGELFF.

V is TRBV27 and J is TRBJ2-1, with D perhaps matching TRBD1 or TRBD2 (6 bases each). CDR1 MNHEY and CDR2 SMNVEV come from the germline V gene (reference sequence). V dropped 7 bases and J dropped 3 bases, with 13 bases sitting between them. The CDR3 covers 14 residues. Here the CDR3 DNA reads TGTGCCAGCACTACAGGGAGGCGCTACAATGAGCAGTTCTTC. This encodes CASTTGRRYNEQFF.

As concerns this clonotype: Relative to the germline gene, one junction end is altered; a read error may explain this. This chain uses TRBV3-1 with TRBJ2-1, with 7 bases fitting TRBD1. The CDR3 totals 14 residues. Germline V gene sequence: CDR1 LGHDT, CDR2 YNNKEL (reference sequence). The CDR3 sequence: CATSWQGDYNEQFF. The CDR3 nucleotides read TGTGCCACCAGCTGGCAGGGGGACTACAATGAGCAGTTCTTC.